Listed below are T cell receptor beta chains from one sample, sequenced in a study of shared clonotypes between healthy human individuals. Sequencing was performed with immunoSEQ multiplex PCR; in TCRdb, only in-frame clones are kept and a portion is missing. The table shows just over 2,000,000 clones, with 85% to 95% occurring only once. The sample comprised naive CD4+ T cells sorted from blood. Source of these receptors: a man younger than 35 in good health. Each CDR3 is given with its conserved first and last residue. Each record gives: D gene, CDR3 length, V gene, CDR3 protein. D genes are given only for firm matches.

>.|15|TRBV6-1
CASSVPAVSNQPQHF
>.|13|TRBV19
CASSIGYNSPLHF
>TRBD1|13|TRBV28
CASRLGTVYGYTF
>TRBD2|14|TRBV7-9
CASSFAGLASEQFF
>TRBD1|18|TRBV7-9
CASSLRSVAGGFQETQYF
>.|13|TRBV4-1
CASSQEVDEKLFF
>.|13|TRBV2
CASTKNMQETQYF
>TRBD1|15|TRBV11-3
CAGRARQGMRNEQFF
>TRBD1|17|TRBV11-2
CASSLDPPGTGRETQYF
>.|14|TRBV27
CASSEGGFNEKLFF
>.|14|TRBV5-4
CASSLIGPNTEAFF
>.|14|TRBV2
CASTGRPMNTEAFF
>.|9|TRBV20-1
CSAGASQYF
>.|13|TRBV30
CAWSVAGANVLTF
>TRBD1|14|TRBV19
CASSQGPGGYGYTF
>TRBD1|17|TRBV19
CASSTGTGEASYNEQFF
>.|14|TRBV4-1
CASSQVVRDYGYTF
>TRBD1|14|TRBV4-2
CASSSRDREETQYF
>TRBD2|19|TRBV18
CASSPFSSSGGALTDTQYF
>.|12|TRBV9
CASSSRGETQYF
>.|14|TRBV30
CAWSAGAGLYEQYF
>.|13|TRBV19
CASSILFGNEQFF
>TRBD2|15|TRBV5-1
CASRLAAGGGETQYF
>TRBD1|14|TRBV6-6
CASSSGTGGLEQYF
>.|13|TRBV9
CASRQTENSPLHF
>TRBD1|14|TRBV28
CASSPGQGDRGYTF
>TRBD1|21|TRBV15
CATSGDLGLGQLDSYNSPLHF
>.|14|TRBV19
CASSSRDLSDGYTF
>TRBD1|14|TRBV19
CASSINRDRGEAFF
>TRBD2|14|TRBV25-1
CASSESFSGTEQYF
>.|16|TRBV27
CASTRAGGVRGYEQYF
>.|13|TRBV29-1
CSVGDRRGYEQYF
>.|16|TRBV11-2
CASSLEGRRNTGELFF
>TRBD1|16|TRBV19
CASSVTGTGGPDTQYF
>.|13|TRBV14
CASSQDSAYGYTF
>.|14|TRBV6-1
CASDKLTGNTEAFF
>TRBD2|13|TRBV10-3
CAISETSVWTQYF
>TRBD1|15|TRBV6-1
CASRNPGTGTYEQYF
>TRBD2|15|TRBV9
CASSVDAGLMDTQYF
>.|13|TRBV10-3
CAITEESSYEQYF
>.|14|TRBV28
CASTFQTFNYGYTF
>.|19|TRBV30
CAWGRQKMEGGGGNQPQHF
>.|15|TRBV6-5
CASSIDRRTNYGYTF
>.|12|TRBV18
CASSPLADTQYF
>.|14|TRBV6-5
CASRRTATNYGYTF
>TRBD2|13|TRBV13
CASSPGGGNEQFF
>.|13|TRBV5-6
CASSLGYGAEQFF
>TRBD1|16|TRBV5-4
CASSFSTGDSNQPQHF
>.|16|TRBV7-9
CASSLFPESYNSPLHF